One sample yielded the 27 T cell receptor beta chains listed below, sequenced in a study of blood T cell repertoires in COVID-19. Measured with immunoSEQ multiplex PCR; TCRdb has only the in-frame clones, and not every one. The table lists tens of thousands of clones, roughly 89% of them singletons. The sample comprised peripheral blood. All receptors come from an elderly woman with acute or convalescent COVID-19.

This chain links TRBV6-6 with TRBJ1-5; no clear D. The CDR3 consists of 12 residues. Trimming removed 0 bases from V and 11 bases from J, with 8 bases in between. CDR1 MNHNY and CDR2 SVGAGI come from the germline V gene (reference sequence). The CDR3 protein is CASSYSASSQHF. CDR3 sequence (DNA): TGTGCCAGCAGTTACTCGGCCAGTTCCCAGCATTTT.

The rearrangement uses TRBV30 and TRBJ2-5, with 11 positions matching TRBD2. J gave up 5 bases and V 2 bases, and 1 base lay outside the gene matches. CDR3 size: 13 residues. Germline loops: CDR1 GTSNPN, CDR2 SVGIG (reference sequence). The CDR3 DNA sequence: TGTGCCTGGAGTACTAGCGGGGGTGAGACCCAGTACTTC. Protein sequence: CAWSTSGGETQYF.

This chain links TRBV5-4 with TRBJ1-3; 12 bases align to TRBD1. From germline, CDR1 is SGHNT and CDR2 YYREEE (reference sequence). This CDR3 spans 18 amino acids. J gave up 1 base and V 5 bases, and 10 bases lay outside the gene matches. The CDR3 here is CASSPGTGGALSGNTIYF. The CDR3, as DNA: TGTGCCAGCAGTCCCGGGACAGGGGGCGCGTTATCTGGAAACACCATATATTTT. Full variable domain (outside the CDR3, taken from reference TRBV5-4 and TRBJ1-3): ETGVTQSPTHLIKTRGQQVTLRCSSQSGHNTVSWYQQALGQGPQFIFQYYREEENGRGNFPPRFSGLQFPNYSSELNVNALELDDSALYLCASSPGTGGALSGNTIYFGEGSWLTVV.

V usage is TRBV5-4 and J usage is TRBJ2-5, with TRBD2 identical over 15 bases. Germline loops: CDR1 SGHNT, CDR2 YYREEE (reference sequence). The CDR3 has 16 residues. Trimming at V came to 4 bases and at J to 5 bases, leaving 6 bases not matched to a gene. CDR3 in amino acids: CASSQGLAGGQETQYF. CDR3 nucleotides: TGTGCCAGCAGCCAGGGACTAGCGGGGGGCCAGGAGACCCAGTACTTC. The full variable domain, its missing parts supplied by reference TRBV5-4 and TRBJ2-5, is ETGVTQSPTHLIKTRGQQVTLRCSSQSGHNTVSWYQQALGQGPQFIFQYYREEENGRGNFPPRFSGLQFPNYSSELNVNALELDDSALYLCASSQGLAGGQETQYFGPGTRLLVL.

V usage is TRBV6-6 and J usage is TRBJ1-3; tentative D call: TRBD1 (6 bases). This CDR3 comprises 12 residues. V gave up 8 bases and J gave up 1 base, with 6 bases separating them. CDR1 MNHNY and CDR2 SVGAGI come from the germline V gene (reference sequence). The DNA for the CDR3 is TGTGCCAGCCAGGGGTCTGGAAACACCATATATTTT. It is translated as CASQGSGNTIYF.

This chain connects TRBV29-1 to TRBJ2-5, with a tentative D call TRBD2 (6 bases). Trimming left V 7 bases short and J 2 bases short, with 11 bases between. The CDR3 runs to 12 residues. The germline CDR1 and CDR2 sequences are SQVTM and ANQGSEA. The CDR3 protein is CSGSLAQETQYF. The CDR3 bases are TGCAGCGGATCCCTAGCGCAAGAGACCCAGTACTTC.

This sequence joins TRBV13 and TRBJ2-3, with 9 bases lining up with TRBD2. Germline CDR1 PRHDT, CDR2 FYEKMQ (reference sequence). The CDR3 contains 16 residues. Trimming removed 5 bases from V and 6 bases from J; junction bases left unmatched: 12. CDR3 protein: CASSGPQRGELDTQYF. CDR3 bases: TGTGCCAGCAGCGGCCCACAGCGGGGGGAGCTGGATACGCAGTATTTT. Drawing the rest from reference TRBV13 and TRBJ2-3, the complete variable domain is AAGVIQSPRHLIKEKRETATLKCYPIPRHDTVYWYQQGPGQDPQFLISFYEKMQSDKGSIPDRFSAQQFSDYHSELNMSSLELGDSALYFCASSGPQRGELDTQYFGPGTRLTVL.

This clone was seen only a few times. The chain couples TRBV11-2 to TRBJ2-5; the match to TRBD2 covers 7 bases. CDR1 is SGHAT and CDR2 is FQNNGV in the germline V gene. V shed 1 base and J 5 bases; nucleotides not matched to a gene: 1. The CDR3 contains 13 residues. The DNA for the CDR3 is TGTGCCAGCAGCTTAGTGCGGGGGGAGACCCAGTACTTC. The encoded protein is CASSLVRGETQYF.

The V and J genes are TRBV7-5 and TRBJ1-6; the table's D gene call, TRBD1, was not cross checked with the DNA. TRBV7-5 is recorded as a pseudogene. This CDR3 has 18 amino acids. CDR3 amino acids: CVRSLVWTASSYNSPLHF. Here the CDR3 DNA reads TGTGTCAGAAGCTTAGTGTGGACAGCGAGCTCCTATAATTCACCCCTCCACTTT.

V and J are TRBV18 and TRBJ1-3, with TRBD1 matching over 10 bases. With V trimmed by 1 base and J by 4 bases, 10 bases remained unmatched. The CDR3 has 18 residues. The germline V gene encodes CDR1 KGHSH and CDR2 LQKENI. CDR3 DNA: TGTGCCAGCTCACCACTTCTCCCGGGACAGGGGACGGGAAACACCATATATTTT. As protein: CASSPLLPGQGTGNTIYF.

The gene calls are TRBV7-9 and TRBJ2-7; tentatively, D is TRBD1 (6 bases). This CDR3 contains 17 residues. The V gene's germline CDR1 is SEHNR and CDR2 FQNEAQ (reference sequence). V dropped 1 base and J dropped 12 bases, with 28 bases sitting between them. This chain's CDR3 is CASSLELWGLPYLGLYV. The CDR3 DNA reads as TGTGCCAGCAGCTTAGAGTTGTGGGGGCTCCCATATCTGGGGCTGTACGTC.

This chain uses TRBV11-2 with TRBJ2-7; no clear D gene. This CDR3 is built from 15 residues. The ends were cut back, 1 base at V and 1 base at J, with 11 bases in the middle. Germline lookup yields CDR1 SGHAT and CDR2 FQNNGV. As DNA, the CDR3 is TGTGCCAGCAGCTTAGGCTCAGTGCAATCCTACGAGCAGTACGTC. Its translation: CASSLGSVQSYEQYV.

The rearrangement uses TRBV6-6 and TRBJ1-1; D possibly corresponds to TRBD1 (5 bases). The CDR3 sequence is 15 residues long. V was trimmed by 5 bases and J by 7 bases, leaving 20 bases between them. Germline CDR1 is MNHNY and CDR2 is SVGAGI (reference sequence). The CDR3: CASSTTSGGTGEAFF. DNA for the CDR3: TGTGCCAGCAGTACCACGTCTGGAGGGACTGGTGAAGCTTTCTTT.

The CDR3 DNA is TGTGCCAGCAGCTTAGGGGGGGGCGCAGACTATGGCTACACCTTC. Translated, it gives CASSLGGGADYGYTF. The V call is TRBV11-2, the J call TRBJ1-2; maybe TRBD1 (6 bases). CDR3 length: 15 residues. V shed 1 base and J shed 3 bases, with 12 bases lying between them. Germline loops: CDR1 SGHAT, CDR2 FQNNGV.

V and J are TRBV7-8 and TRBJ1-1; D is possibly TRBD1 (5 bases). CDR3 length: 12 residues. Germline V gene sequence: CDR1 SGHVS, CDR2 FQNEAQ. V was trimmed by 5 bases and J by 8 bases, leaving 12 bases between them. CDR3 sequence (DNA): TGTGCCAGCAGCCGCGGGGGGAGAGAAGCTTTCTTT. Protein product: CASSRGGREAFF.

V and J are TRBV14 and TRBJ2-1, with 10 bases aligning to TRBD2. V dropped 4 bases and J dropped 3; count of bases not matched to a gene: 9. Germline V gives CDR1 SGHDN, CDR2 FVKESK. CDR3 length: 17 amino acids. CDR3 in amino acids: CASSLLWASGGYNEQFF. In DNA form, the CDR3 reads TGTGCCAGCAGCCTCTTATGGGCTAGCGGGGGCTACAATGAGCAGTTCTTC.

The chain combines TRBV19 with TRBJ2-6, with a weak D call TRBD2 (6 bases). V was clipped by 9 bases and J by 2 bases, with 11 bases between them. This CDR3 has 14 residues. The germline gives CDR1 LNHDA, CDR2 SQIVND (reference sequence). CDR3 amino acids: CASMSGAGANVLTF. The CDR3 DNA sequence: TGTGCCAGCATGTCGGGGGCTGGGGCCAACGTCCTGACTTTC.

The chain uses TRBV24-1 and TRBJ2-3; TRBD2 aligns across 14 bases. The CDR3 extends over 16 amino acids. From germline, CDR1 is KGHDR and CDR2 SFDVKD. V was pared by 2 bases and J by 5 bases, with 2 bases of the junction left unmatched. The CDR3 sequence: CATSDWTSGRRDTQYF. CDR3 sequence (DNA): TGTGCCACCAGTGATTGGACTAGCGGGAGGAGAGATACGCAGTATTTT.

This clone showed up just once. The rearrangement links TRBV4-2 to TRBJ1-1; TRBD1 is a possible D gene (5 bases). CDR1 LGHNA and CDR2 YNFKEQ come from the germline V gene. Trimming removed 0 bases from V and 10 bases from J, with 12 bases in between. The CDR3 covers 13 residues. The CDR3 reads CASSQDRGQGAFF. The CDR3, as DNA: TGTGCCAGCAGCCAAGACAGAGGACAAGGAGCTTTCTTT.

J is TRBJ2-7 and V is TRBV19; 11 nucleotides line up with TRBD1. CDR1 and CDR2 (germline): LNHDA, SQIVND (reference sequence). J lost 3 bases, V lost 6 bases, and 1 base had no gene match. This CDR3 spans 13 amino acids. CDR3 nucleotide sequence: TGTGCCAGTAGGGGACAGGGGGTCTACGAGCAGTACTTC. Amino acids: CASRGQGVYEQYF.

This sequence joins TRBV4-1 and TRBJ2-5, with 10 bases identical to TRBD2. The V gene's germline CDR1 is MGHRA and CDR2 YSYEKL. The CDR3 loop spans 19 amino acids. Germline trimming cut 5 bases from V and 1 base from J; bases unmatched to any gene: 16. CDR3 residues: CASSIRLRGSGGAQETQYF. The CDR3 nucleotides read TGCGCCAGCAGCATACGCCTGAGGGGGAGCGGGGGGGCCCAAGAGACCCAGTACTTC.

The CDR3 sequence is CASSVTGGSSGANVLTF. CDR3 coding DNA: TGTGCCAGCTCAGTGACAGGTGGGAGCTCTGGGGCCAACGTCCTGACTTTC. V is TRBV18 and J is TRBJ2-6, with D perhaps matching TRBD1 (6 bases). Trimming pared 5 bases from V and 0 bases from J, leaving 14 bases between. The germline gives CDR1 KGHSH, CDR2 LQKENI. The CDR3 covers 17 residues.

The CDR3 loop is CASRPTGGVGYTF. CDR3 bases: TGTGCCAGCAGACCTACAGGGGGCGTTGGCTACACCTTC. J is TRBJ1-2 and V is TRBV6-5; TRBD1 matches at 9 bases. Germline V gene data show CDR1 as MNHEY and CDR2 as SVGAGI. V was pared by 6 bases and J by 7 bases, with 6 bases of the junction left unmatched. The CDR3 extends over 13 amino acids.

This chain links TRBV5-5 with TRBJ2-5; 11 bases map to TRBD1. Germline CDR1 is SGHKS and CDR2 is YYEKEE (reference sequence). V shed 6 bases and J 4 bases; nucleotides not matched to a gene: 11. The CDR3 extends over 16 amino acids. Here the CDR3 reads CASNRRTGGFGETQYF. The CDR3 DNA reads as TGTGCCAGCAACCGCCGGACAGGGGGCTTTGGAGAGACCCAGTACTTC.

This chain uses TRBV30 with TRBJ1-1; no reliable D call. V gave up 5 bases and J gave up 3 bases, with 10 bases separating them. CDR1 GTSNPN and CDR2 SVGIG come from the germline V gene (reference sequence). This CDR3 contains 12 residues. Here the CDR3 reads CAWAETYTEAFF. The CDR3 nucleotides are TGTGCCTGGGCGGAGACCTACACTGAAGCTTTCTTT.

This chain links TRBV28 with TRBJ1-5; TRBD1 aligns across 8 bases. The germline gives CDR1 MDHEN, CDR2 SYDVKM. This CDR3 is built from 14 residues. V shed 3 bases, J shed 10 bases, and the junction held 8 bases outside the gene matches. CDR3 bases: TGTGCCAGCAGTTTGTGGACAGGGCCGGGCCCCCAGCATTTT. The encoded protein is CASSLWTGPGPQHF.

The gene calls are TRBV28 and TRBJ2-2; TRBD2 agrees at 15 bases. The CDR3 spans 21 residues. J lost 1 base, V lost 5 bases, and 14 bases had no gene match. The V gene's germline CDR1 is MDHEN and CDR2 SYDVKM. CDR3 sequence (DNA): TGTGCCAGCAGTCCAGGGACTAGCGGGGGGTGGGCGCGACAGAACACCGGGGAGCTGTTTTTT. Translation: CASSPGTSGGWARQNTGELFF. Supplemented by reference TRBV28 and TRBJ2-2, the full variable domain reads DVKVTQSSRYLVKRTGEKVFLECVQDMDHENMFWYRQDPGLGLRLIYFSYDVKMKEKGDIPEGYSVSREKKERFSLILESASTNQTSMYLCASSPGTSGGWARQNTGELFFGEGSRLTVL.